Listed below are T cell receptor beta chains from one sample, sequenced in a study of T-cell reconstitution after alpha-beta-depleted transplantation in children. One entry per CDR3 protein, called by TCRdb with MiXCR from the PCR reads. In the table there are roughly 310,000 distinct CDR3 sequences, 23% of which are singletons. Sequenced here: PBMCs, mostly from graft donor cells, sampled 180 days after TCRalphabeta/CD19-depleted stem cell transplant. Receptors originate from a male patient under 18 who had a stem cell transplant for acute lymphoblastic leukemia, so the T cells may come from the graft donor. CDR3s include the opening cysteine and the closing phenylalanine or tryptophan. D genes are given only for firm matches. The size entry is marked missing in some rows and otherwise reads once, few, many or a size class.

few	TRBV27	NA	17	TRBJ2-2	CASSFPRALGGTGELFF	TGTGCCAGCAGTTTCCCCCGGGCCCTTGGCGGCACCGGGGAGCTGTTTTTT
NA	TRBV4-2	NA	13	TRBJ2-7	CASSQEPVHEQYF	TGTGCCAGCAGCCAAGAACCAGTCCACGAGCAGTACTTC
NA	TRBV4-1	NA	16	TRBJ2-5	CASSQSTREVTKTQYF	TGCGCCAGCAGCCAATCCACCAGAGAGGTCACGAAGACCCAGTACTTC
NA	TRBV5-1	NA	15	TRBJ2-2	CASSPEGESTGELFF	TGCGCCAGCAGCCCGGAAGGGGAGAGCACCGGGGAGCTGTTTTTT
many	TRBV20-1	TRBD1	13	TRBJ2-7	CSAYRDRGAEQYF	TGCAGTGCTTACCGGGACAGGGGTGCCGAGCAGTACTTC
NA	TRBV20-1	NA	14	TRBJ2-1	CSARGVTGYNEQFF	TGCAGTGCTAGAGGGGTGACGGGTTACAATGAGCAGTTCTTC
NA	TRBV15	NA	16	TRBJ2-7	CATSRDEGTFTYEQYF	TGTGCCACCAGCAGAGATGAGGGTACATTTACCTACGAGCAGTACTTC
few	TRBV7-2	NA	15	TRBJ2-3	CASGNSRTITDTQYF	TGTGCCAGCGGAAACTCCCGGACGATCACAGATACGCAGTATTTT
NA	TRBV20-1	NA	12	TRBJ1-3	CSALDPGNTIYF	TGCAGTGCTTTAGACCCTGGAAACACCATATATTTT
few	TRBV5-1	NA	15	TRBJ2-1	CASSLGHNWDNEQFF	TGCGCCAGCAGCTTGGGTCACAATTGGGACAATGAGCAGTTCTTC
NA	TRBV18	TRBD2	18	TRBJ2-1	CASSLRLAGGPLYNEQFF	TGTGCCAGCTCACTTCGACTAGCGGGAGGGCCCTTGTACAATGAGCAGTTCTTC
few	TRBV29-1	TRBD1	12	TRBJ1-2	CSVNRGNYGYTF	TGCAGCGTAAACAGGGGTAACTATGGCTACACCTTC
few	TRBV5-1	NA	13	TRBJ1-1	CASRPTETDEAFF	TGCGCCAGCAGGCCGACAGAGACAGATGAAGCTTTCTTT
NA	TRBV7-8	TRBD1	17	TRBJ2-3	CASSLAPLVRGPDTQYF	TGTGCCAGCAGCTTAGCCCCCCTTGTGAGGGGGCCAGATACGCAGTATTTT
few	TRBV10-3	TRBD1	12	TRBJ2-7	CAAGQGSYEQYF	TGTGCGGCCGGACAGGGTTCCTACGAGCAGTACTTC
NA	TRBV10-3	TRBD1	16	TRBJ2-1	CATRNDRGSSYNEQFF	TGTGCCACCCGGAATGACAGGGGAAGCTCCTACAATGAGCAGTTCTTC
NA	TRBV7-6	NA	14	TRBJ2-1	CASSLLYRHNGQFF	TGTGCCAGCAGCTTACTTTACAGGCACAATGGGCAGTTCTTC
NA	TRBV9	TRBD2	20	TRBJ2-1	CASSVEGGASGRGSYNEQFF	TGTGCCAGCAGCGTAGAGGGGGGGGCTAGCGGGAGGGGTTCCTACAATGAGCAGTTCTTC
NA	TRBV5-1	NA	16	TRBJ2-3	CASSLRGASFTDTQYF	TGCGCCAGCAGCTTGCGGGGGGCCTCTTTCACAGATACGCAGTATTTT
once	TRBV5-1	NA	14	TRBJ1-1	CASSLGYVSTEAFF	TGCGCCAGCAGCTTGGGTTACGTTAGCACTGAAGCTTTCTTT
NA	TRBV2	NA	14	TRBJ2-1	CARGSEGAYNEQFF	TGTGCCAGAGGGTCGGAGGGCGCTTACAATGAGCAGTTCTTC
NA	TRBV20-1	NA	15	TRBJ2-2	CSARIVGDNTGELFF	TGCAGTGCTCGGATTGTTGGGGATAACACCGGGGAGCTGTTTTTT
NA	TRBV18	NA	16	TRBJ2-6	CASSPRTGTGANVLTF	TGTGCCAGCTCACCGCGTACAGGTACTGGGGCCAACGTCCTGACTTTC
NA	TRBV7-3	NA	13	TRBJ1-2	CASSLTGDSGYTF	TGTGCCAGCAGCTTAACGGGGGACTCAGGCTACACCTTC
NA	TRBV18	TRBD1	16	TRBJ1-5	CASSPLGQGARQPQHF	TGTGCCAGCTCACCGTTGGGACAGGGGGCACGGCAGCCCCAGCATTTT
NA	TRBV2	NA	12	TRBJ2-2	CASRVIGRELFF	TGTGCCAGCAGAGTTATTGGTCGGGAGCTGTTTTTT
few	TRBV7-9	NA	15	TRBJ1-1	CASSLTAGKLPQAFF	TGTGCCAGCAGCTTAACAGCCGGGAAGCTCCCTCAAGCTTTCTTT
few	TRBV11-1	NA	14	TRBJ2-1	CASSLVRAHNEQFF	TGTGCCAGCAGCTTAGTGCGGGCACACAATGAGCAGTTCTTC